The TCR beta chain under discussion was sequenced for a study of blood T cells in healthy people across ages. Germline-derived CDR1 and CDR2 are SGHRS and YFSETQ. CDR3 size: 14 residues. Trimming left V 2 bases short and J 5 bases short, with 13 bases between. A J-beta primer mix and a sample-barcoded 5' primer were used in a second PCR of about 7 to 12 cycles. Using its own MiXCR run on the 5' RACE reads, TCRdb lists one record per CDR3 protein. The sample lists hundreds of thousands of distinct CDR3 sequences; roughly 43% were seen once. The rearrangement joins TRBV5-1 to TRBJ2-5; TRBD1 might be the D (8 bases). This clonotype originated in a man at least 80 years old in good health. Sequencing was carried out using blood. This chain's CDR3 is CASSLEQGGETQYF. The CDR3 DNA reads as TGCGCCAGCAGCTTAGAACAGGGGGGGGAGACCCAGTACTTC.